This T cell receptor (beta chain) was sequenced for a study of OX40 agonist ivuxolimab in advanced cancers. Germline CDR1 is MDHEN and CDR2 is SYDVKM. The CDR3 is made up of 14 amino acids. Between the trimmed V and J ends, which lost 6 bases and 7 bases, there was a span of 19 bases. To note about this clone: As yet, its antigen is unknown.

Points from the study as a whole: The study observed clonal expansion of CD4+ and CD8+ blood T cells by week 6 at 0.1 to 3.0 mg/kg. The mean number of expanded clones was higher in CD8+ T cells than in CD4+.

Repertoires were generated with immunoSEQ multiplex PCR, while TCRdb's copy carries only in-frame clones and drops some. The profile shows approximately 40,000 clones, approximately 80% of them singletons. This material consisted of CD4+ or CD8+ T cells sorted from blood, taken in a trial of the OX40 agonist ivuxolimab. This clonotype originated in an adult with an advanced solid tumor such as melanoma, head and neck, liver or kidney cancer. V is TRBV28 and J is TRBJ2-7, with a weak D call TRBD2 (6 bases). CDR3 amino acids: CASRIPGLLREQYF. CDR3 bases: TGTGCCAGCAGGATACCGGGACTGCTCAGGGAGCAGTACTTC. The entire variable domain, with the rest obtained from reference TRBV28 and TRBJ2-7, is as follows: DVKVTQSSRYLVKRTGEKVFLECVQDMDHENMFWYRQDPGLGLRLIYFSYDVKMKEKGDIPEGYSVSREKKERFSLILESASTNQTSMYLCASRIPGLLREQYFGPGTRLTVT.